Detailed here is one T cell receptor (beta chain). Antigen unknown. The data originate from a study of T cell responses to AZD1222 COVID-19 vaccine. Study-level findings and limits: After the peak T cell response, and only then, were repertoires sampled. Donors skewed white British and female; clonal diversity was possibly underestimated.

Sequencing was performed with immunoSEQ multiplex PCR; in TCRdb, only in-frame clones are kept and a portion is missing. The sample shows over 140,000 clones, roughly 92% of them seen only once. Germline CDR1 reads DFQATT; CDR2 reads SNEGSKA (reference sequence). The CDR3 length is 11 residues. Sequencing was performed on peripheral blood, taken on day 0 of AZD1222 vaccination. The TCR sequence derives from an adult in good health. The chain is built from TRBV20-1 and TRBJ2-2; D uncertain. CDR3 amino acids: CSPEIAGELFF. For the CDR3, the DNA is TGCAGCCCCGAGATTGCCGGGGAGCTGTTTTTT.